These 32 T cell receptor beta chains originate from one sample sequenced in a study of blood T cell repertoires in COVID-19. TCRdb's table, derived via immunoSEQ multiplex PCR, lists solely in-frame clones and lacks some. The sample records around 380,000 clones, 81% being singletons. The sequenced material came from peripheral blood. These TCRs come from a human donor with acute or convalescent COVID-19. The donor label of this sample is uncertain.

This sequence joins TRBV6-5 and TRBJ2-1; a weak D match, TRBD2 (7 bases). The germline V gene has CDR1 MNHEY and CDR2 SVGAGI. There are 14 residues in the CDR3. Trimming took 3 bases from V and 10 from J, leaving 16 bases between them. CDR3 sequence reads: CASSYGGGRGEQFF. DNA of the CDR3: TGTGCCAGCAGTTATGGGGGGGGGCGCGGGGAGCAGTTCTTC.

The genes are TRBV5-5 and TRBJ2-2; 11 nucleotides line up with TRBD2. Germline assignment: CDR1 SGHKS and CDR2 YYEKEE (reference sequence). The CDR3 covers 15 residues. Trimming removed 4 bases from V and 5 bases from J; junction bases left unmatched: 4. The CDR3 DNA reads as TGTGCCAGCAGCGCACTAGCGGGAGTTACCGGGGAGCTGTTTTTT. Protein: CASSALAGVTGELFF.

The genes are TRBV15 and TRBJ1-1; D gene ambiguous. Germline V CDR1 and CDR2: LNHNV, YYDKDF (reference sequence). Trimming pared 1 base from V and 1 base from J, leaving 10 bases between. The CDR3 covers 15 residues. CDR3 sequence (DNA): TGTGCCACCAGCAGAGTTTTCTGGGCGAACACTGAAGCTTTCTTT. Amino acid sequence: CATSRVFWANTEAFF.

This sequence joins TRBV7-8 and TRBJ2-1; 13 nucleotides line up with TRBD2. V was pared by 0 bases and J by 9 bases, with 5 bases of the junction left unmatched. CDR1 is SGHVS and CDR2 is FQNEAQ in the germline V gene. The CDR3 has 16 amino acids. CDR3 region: CASSLALAGGPGEQFF. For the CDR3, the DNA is TGTGCCAGCAGCTTAGCACTAGCGGGAGGGCCGGGTGAGCAGTTCTTC.

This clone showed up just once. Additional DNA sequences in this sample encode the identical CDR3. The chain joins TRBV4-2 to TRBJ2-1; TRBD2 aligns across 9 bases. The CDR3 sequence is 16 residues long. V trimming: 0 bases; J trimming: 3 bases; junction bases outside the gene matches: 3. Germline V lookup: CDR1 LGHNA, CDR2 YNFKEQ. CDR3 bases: TGTGCCAGCAGCCAAGATCGGCGGGAGGGCTACAATGAGCAGTTCTTC. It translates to CASSQDRREGYNEQFF.

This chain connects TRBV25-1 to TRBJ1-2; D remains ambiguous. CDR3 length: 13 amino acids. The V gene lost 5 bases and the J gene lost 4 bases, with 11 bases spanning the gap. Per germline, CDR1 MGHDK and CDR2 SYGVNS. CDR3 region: CASSSLVSYGYTF. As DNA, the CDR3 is TGTGCCAGCAGTAGTCTGGTGAGCTATGGCTACACCTTC.

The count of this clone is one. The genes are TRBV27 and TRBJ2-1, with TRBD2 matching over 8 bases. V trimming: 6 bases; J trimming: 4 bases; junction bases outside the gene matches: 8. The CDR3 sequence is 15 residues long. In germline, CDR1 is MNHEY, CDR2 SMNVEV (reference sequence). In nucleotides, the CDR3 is TGTGCCAGCAGGTCACCGGGGGGGATATACAATGAGCAGTTCTTC. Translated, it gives CASRSPGGIYNEQFF.

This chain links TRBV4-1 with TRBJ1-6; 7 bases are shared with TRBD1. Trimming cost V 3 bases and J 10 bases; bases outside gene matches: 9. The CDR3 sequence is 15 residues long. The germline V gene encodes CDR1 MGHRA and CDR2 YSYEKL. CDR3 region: CASSQNDRVGSPLHF. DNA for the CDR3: TGCGCCAGCAGCCAGAACGACAGGGTGGGGTCACCCCTCCACTTT.

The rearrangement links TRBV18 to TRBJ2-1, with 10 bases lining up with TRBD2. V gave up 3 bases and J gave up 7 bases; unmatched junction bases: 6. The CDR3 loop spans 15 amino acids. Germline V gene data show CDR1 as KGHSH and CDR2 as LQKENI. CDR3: CASSPIVAGGNEQFF. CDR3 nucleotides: TGTGCCAGCTCACCGATCGTAGCGGGGGGAAATGAGCAGTTCTTC.

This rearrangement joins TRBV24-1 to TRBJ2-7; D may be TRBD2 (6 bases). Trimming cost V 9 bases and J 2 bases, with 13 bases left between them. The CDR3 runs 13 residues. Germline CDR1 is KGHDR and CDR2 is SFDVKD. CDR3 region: CATGLTRTYEQYF. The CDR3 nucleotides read TGTGCCACCGGACTAACCAGAACCTACGAGCAGTACTTC.

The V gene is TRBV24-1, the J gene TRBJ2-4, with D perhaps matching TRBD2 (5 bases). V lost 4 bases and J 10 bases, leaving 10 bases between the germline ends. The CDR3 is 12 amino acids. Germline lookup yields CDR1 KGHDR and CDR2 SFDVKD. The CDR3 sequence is CATSDPRGIQYF. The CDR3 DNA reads TGTGCCACCAGTGACCCCCGGGGTATTCAGTACTTC.

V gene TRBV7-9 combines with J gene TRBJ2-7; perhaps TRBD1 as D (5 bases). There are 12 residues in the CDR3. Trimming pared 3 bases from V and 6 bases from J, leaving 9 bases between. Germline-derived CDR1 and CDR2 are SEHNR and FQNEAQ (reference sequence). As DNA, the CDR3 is TGTGCCAGCAGCTTGTGGGGCGGCGAGCAGTACTTC. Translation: CASSLWGGEQYF.

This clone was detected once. CDR3 nucleotides: TGTGCCAGTAGTATGAACGGACTAGCGGGTGTCGAGCAGTACTTC. It codes for CASSMNGLAGVEQYF. The genes are TRBV19 and TRBJ2-7; TRBD2 matches 11 bases. This CDR3 is built from 15 residues. CDR1 and CDR2 (germline): LNHDA, SQIVND (reference sequence). The V gene end was trimmed by 3 bases and the J gene end by 6 bases; junction bases not matched to a gene: 7.

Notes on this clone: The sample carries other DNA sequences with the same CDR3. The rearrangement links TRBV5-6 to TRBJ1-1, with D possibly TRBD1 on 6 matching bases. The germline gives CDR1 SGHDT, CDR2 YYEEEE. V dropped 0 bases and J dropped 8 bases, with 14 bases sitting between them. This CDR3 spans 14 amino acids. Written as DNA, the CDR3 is TGTGCCAGCAGCTTGGTTGACAGGTCGACGGAAGCTTTCTTT. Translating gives CASSLVDRSTEAFF.

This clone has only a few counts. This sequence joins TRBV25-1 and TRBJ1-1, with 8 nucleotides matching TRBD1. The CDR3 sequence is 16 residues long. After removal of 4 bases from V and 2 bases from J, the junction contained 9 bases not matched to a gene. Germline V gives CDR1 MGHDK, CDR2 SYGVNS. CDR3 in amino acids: CASSGRRTGPNTEAFF. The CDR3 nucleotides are TGTGCCAGCAGTGGCCGACGGACAGGGCCCAACACTGAAGCTTTCTTT.

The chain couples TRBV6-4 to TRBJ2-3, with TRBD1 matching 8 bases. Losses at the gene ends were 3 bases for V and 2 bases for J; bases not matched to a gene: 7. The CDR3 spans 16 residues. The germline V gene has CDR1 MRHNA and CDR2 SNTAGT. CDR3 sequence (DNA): TGTGCCAGCAGTGAGGGGACAGGCCACTTCACAGATACGCAGTATTTT. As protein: CASSEGTGHFTDTQYF.

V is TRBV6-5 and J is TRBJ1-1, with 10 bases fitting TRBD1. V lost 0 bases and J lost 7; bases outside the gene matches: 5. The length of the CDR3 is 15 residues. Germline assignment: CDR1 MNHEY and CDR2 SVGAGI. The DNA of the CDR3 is TGTGCCAGCAGTTACTCGACAGGGGGCGTAAATGAAGCTTTCTTT. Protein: CASSYSTGGVNEAFF.

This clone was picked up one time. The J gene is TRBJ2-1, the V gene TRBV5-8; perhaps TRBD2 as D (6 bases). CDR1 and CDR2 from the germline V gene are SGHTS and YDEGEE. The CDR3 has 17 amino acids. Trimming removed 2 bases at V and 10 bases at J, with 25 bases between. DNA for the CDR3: TGTGCCAGCAGCTTAGAGGGGTTCGGGCGGGACCTCGGGGAGCAGTTCTTC. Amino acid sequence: CASSLEGFGRDLGEQFF.

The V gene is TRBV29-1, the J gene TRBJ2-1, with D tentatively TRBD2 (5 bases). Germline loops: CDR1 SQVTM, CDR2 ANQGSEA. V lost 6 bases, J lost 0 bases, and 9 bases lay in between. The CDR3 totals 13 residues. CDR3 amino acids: CSVGAFSYNEQFF. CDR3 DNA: TGCAGCGTGGGAGCCTTCTCCTACAATGAGCAGTTCTTC.

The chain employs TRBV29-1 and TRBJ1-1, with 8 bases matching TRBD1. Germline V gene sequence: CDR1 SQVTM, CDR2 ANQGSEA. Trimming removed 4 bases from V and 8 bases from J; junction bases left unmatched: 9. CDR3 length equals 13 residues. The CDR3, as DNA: TGCAGCGTTGCGAGCCAGGGGGCGTTGGAAGCTTTCTTT. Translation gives CSVASQGALEAFF.

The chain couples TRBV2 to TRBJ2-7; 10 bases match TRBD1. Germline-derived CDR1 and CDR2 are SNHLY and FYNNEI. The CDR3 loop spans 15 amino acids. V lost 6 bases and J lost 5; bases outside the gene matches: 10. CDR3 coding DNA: TGTGCCAGCAGCAAGTCGACAGGGGGCAAAGACGAGCAGTACTTC. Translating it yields CASSKSTGGKDEQYF. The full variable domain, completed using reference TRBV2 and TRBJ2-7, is EPEVTQTPSHQVTQMGQEVILRCVPISNHLYFYWYRQILGQKVEFLVSFYNNEISEKSEIFDDQFSVERPDGSNFTLKIRSTKLEDSAMYFCASSKSTGGKDEQYFGPGTRLTVT.

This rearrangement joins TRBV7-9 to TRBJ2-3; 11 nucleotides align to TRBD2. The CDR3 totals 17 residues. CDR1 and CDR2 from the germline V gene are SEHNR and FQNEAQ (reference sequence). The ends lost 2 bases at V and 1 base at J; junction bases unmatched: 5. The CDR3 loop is CASSLSPLAGGTDTQYF. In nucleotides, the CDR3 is TGTGCCAGCAGCTTATCTCCACTAGCGGGGGGCACAGATACGCAGTATTTT.

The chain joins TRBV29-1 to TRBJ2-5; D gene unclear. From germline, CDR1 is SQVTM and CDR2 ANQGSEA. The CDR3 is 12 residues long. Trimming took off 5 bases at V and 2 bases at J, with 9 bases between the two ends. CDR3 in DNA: TGCAGCGTTTCCGTCACACAAGAGACCCAGTACTTC. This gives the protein CSVSVTQETQYF.

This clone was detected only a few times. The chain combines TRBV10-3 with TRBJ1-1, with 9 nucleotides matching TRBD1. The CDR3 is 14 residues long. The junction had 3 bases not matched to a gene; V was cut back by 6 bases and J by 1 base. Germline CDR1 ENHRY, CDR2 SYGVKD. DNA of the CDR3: TGTGCCATCAGCGGGGGACAGGGGAACACTGAAGCTTTCTTT. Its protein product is CAISGGQGNTEAFF.

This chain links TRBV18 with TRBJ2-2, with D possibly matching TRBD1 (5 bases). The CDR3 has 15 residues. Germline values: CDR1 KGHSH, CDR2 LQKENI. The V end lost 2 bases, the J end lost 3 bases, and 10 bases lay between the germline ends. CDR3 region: CASSPAGLHTGELFF. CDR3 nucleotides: TGTGCCAGCTCACCAGCAGGGTTGCACACCGGGGAGCTGTTTTTT. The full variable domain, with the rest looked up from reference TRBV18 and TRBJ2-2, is NAGVMQNPRHLVRRRGQEARLRCSPMKGHSHVYWYRQLPEEGLKFMVYLQKENIIDESGMPKERFSAEFPKEGPSILRIQQVVRGDSAAYFCASSPAGLHTGELFFGEGSRLTVL.

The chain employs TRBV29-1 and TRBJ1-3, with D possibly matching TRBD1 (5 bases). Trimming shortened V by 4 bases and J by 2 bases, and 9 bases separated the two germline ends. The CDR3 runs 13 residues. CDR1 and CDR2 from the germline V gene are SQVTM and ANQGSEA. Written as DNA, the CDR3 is TGCAGCGTTGTATCCAGGGCTGGAAACACCATATATTTT. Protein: CSVVSRAGNTIYF.

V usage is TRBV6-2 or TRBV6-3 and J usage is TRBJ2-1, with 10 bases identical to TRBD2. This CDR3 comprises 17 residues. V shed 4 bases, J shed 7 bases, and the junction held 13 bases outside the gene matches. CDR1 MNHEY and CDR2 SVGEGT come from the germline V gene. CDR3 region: CASSSPYSGGKRNEQFF. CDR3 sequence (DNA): TGTGCCAGCAGTTCGCCATATAGCGGGGGGAAGAGGAATGAGCAGTTCTTC.

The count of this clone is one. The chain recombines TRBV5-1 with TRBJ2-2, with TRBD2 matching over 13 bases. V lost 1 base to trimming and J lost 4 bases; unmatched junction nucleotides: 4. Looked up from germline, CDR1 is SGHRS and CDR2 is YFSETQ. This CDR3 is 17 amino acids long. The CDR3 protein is CASSLPGLAGLTGELFF. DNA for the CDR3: TGCGCCAGCAGCTTGCCGGGACTAGCGGGACTCACCGGGGAGCTGTTTTTT. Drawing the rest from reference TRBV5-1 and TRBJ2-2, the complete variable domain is KAGVTQTPRYLIKTRGQQVTLSCSPISGHRSVSWYQQTPGQGLQFLFEYFSETQRNKGNFPGRFSGRQFSNSRSEMNVSTLELGDSALYLCASSLPGLAGLTGELFFGEGSRLTVL.

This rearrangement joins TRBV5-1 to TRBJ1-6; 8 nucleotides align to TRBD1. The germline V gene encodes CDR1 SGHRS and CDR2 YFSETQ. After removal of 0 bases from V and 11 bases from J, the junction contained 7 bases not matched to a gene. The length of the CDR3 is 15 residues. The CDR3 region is CASSLASGGRTPLHF. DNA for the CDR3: TGCGCCAGCAGCTTGGCCTCAGGGGGCCGAACACCCCTCCACTTT.

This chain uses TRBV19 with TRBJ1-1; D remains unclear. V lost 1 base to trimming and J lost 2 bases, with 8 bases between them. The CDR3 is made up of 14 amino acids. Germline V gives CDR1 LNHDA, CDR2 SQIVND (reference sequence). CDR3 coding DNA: TGTGCCAGTAGTATAGTCGGGGTAAACACTGAAGCTTTCTTT. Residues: CASSIVGVNTEAFF.

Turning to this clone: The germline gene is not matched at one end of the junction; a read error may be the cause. The CDR3 coding sequence is TGTGCCAGCAGTTCCTTACCTAGCGGGAGTAGGGTCTTC. Its protein is CASSSLPSGSRVF. The J gene is TRBJ2-1, the V gene TRBV12-3 or TRBV12-4; TRBD2 aligns across 10 bases. CDR3 length: 13 amino acids.

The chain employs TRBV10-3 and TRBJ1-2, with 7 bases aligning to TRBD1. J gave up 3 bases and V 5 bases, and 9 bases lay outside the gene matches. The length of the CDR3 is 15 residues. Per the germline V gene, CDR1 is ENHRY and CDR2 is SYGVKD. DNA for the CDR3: TGTGCCATCAGTAATACAGGGGACCATGACTATGGCTACACCTTC. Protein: CAISNTGDHDYGYTF.